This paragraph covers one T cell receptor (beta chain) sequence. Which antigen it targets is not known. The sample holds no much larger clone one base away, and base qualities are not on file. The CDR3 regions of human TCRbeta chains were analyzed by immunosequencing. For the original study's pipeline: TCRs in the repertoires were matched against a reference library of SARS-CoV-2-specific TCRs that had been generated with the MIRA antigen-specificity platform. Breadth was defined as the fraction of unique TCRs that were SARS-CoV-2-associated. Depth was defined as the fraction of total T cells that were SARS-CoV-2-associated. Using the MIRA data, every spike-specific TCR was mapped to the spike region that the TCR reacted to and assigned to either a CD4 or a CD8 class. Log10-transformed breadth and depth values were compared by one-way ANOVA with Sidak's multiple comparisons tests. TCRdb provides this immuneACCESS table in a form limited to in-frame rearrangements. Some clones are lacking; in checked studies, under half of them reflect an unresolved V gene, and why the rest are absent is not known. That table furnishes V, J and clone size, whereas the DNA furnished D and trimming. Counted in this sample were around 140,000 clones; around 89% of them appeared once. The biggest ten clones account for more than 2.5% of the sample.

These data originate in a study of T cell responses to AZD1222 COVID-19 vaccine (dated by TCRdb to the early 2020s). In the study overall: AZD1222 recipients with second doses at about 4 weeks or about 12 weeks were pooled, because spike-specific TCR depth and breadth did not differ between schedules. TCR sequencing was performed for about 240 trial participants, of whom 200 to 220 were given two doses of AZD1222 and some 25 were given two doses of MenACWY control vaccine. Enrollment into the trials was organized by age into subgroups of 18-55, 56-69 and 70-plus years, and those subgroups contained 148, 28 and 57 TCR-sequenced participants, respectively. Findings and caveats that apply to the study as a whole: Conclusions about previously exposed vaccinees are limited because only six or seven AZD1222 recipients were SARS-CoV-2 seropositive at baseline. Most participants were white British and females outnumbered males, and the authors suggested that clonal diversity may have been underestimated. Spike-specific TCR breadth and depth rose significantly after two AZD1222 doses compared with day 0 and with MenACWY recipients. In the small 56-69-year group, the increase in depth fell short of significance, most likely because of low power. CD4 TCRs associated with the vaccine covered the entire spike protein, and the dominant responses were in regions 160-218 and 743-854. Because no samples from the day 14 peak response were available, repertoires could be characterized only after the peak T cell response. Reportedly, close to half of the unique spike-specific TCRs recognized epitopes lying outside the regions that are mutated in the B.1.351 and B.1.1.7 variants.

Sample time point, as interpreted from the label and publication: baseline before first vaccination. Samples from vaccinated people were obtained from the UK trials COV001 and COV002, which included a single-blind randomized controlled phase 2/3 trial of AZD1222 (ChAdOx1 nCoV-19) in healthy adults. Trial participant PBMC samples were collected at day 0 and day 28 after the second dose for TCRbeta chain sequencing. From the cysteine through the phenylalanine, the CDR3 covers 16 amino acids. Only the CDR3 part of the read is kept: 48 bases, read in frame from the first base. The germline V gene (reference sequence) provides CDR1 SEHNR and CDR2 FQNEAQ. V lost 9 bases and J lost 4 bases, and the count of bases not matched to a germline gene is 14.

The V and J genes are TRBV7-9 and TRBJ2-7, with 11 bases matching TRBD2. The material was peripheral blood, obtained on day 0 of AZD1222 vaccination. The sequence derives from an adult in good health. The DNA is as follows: TGTGCCAGTAGGGGACCTAGCGGGAGGTTCAGGTACGAGCAGTACTTC. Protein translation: CASRGPSGRFRYEQYF.